What follows are 19 T cell receptor beta chains derived from one specimen sequenced in a study of T-cell reconstitution after alpha-beta-depleted transplantation in children. Preparing the TCRbeta library involved the use of unique molecular identifiers. TCRdb used MiXCR to reprocess the PCR reads, holding one entry per CDR3 protein. The sample lists about 980,000 distinct CDR3 sequences, roughly 29% seen once, with 25% to 35% in the top ten. Material: PBMCs, mostly from graft donor cells, obtained 360 days after TCRalphabeta/CD19-depleted stem cell transplant. Source of these receptors: a boy in the first two years of life who had a stem cell transplant for SCID, so the T cells may come from the graft donor.

This chain connects TRBV29-1 to TRBJ1-5; D perhaps matches TRBD1 (5 bases). CDR1 SQVTM and CDR2 ANQGSEA come from the germline V gene. This CDR3 has 12 residues. Trimming pared 4 bases from V and 4 bases from J, leaving 8 bases between. The CDR3 DNA is TGCAGCGTTGGGGACCAGAATCAGCCCCAGCATTTT. This translates into CSVGDQNQPQHF.

The rearrangement joins TRBV12-5 to TRBJ2-5; 7 bases map to TRBD1. V was pared by 1 base and J by 5 bases, with 10 bases of the junction left unmatched. From germline, CDR1 is LGHNT and CDR2 FRNRAP. The CDR3 is made up of 16 amino acids. CDR3: CASGLADLGTVETQYF. Written as DNA, the CDR3 is TGTGCTAGTGGTTTGGCCGACCTCGGGACAGTTGAGACCCAGTACTTC.

The chain joins TRBV5-1 to TRBJ2-7, with D perhaps matching TRBD1 (6 bases). This CDR3 is 12 amino acids long. The germline gives CDR1 SGHRS, CDR2 YFSETQ. V was trimmed by 3 bases and J by 5 bases, leaving 9 bases between them. This CDR3 is CASSSQGNEQYF. The CDR3 region has the DNA TGCGCCAGCAGCTCACAGGGTAACGAGCAGTACTTC. The entire variable domain, with the rest obtained from reference TRBV5-1 and TRBJ2-7, is as follows: KAGVTQTPRYLIKTRGQQVTLSCSPISGHRSVSWYQQTPGQGLQFLFEYFSETQRNKGNFPGRFSGRQFSNSRSEMNVSTLELGDSALYLCASSSQGNEQYFGPGTRLTVT.

There are a few counts of this clonotype. This sequence joins TRBV3-1 and TRBJ2-1, with TRBD2 identical over 7 bases. CDR3 length: 15 amino acids. The V gene's germline CDR1 is LGHDT and CDR2 YNNKEL (reference sequence). V trimming: 3 bases; J trimming: 6 bases; junction bases outside the gene matches: 8. The CDR3 reads CASSHRWGGPNEQFF. CDR3 nucleotides: TGTGCCAGCAGCCATAGATGGGGAGGGCCCAATGAGCAGTTCTTC.

The chain is built from TRBV7-2 and TRBJ2-7, with 9 bases that match TRBD1. The CDR3 is 14 residues long. V shed 5 bases and J 1 base; nucleotides not matched to a gene: 3. CDR1 is SGHTA, CDR2 FQGNSA, per germline. The CDR3 nucleotides are TGTGCCAGCAGCACTGACAGGGGGTCCTACGAGCAGTACTTC. It yields the protein CASSTDRGSYEQYF. Using reference TRBV7-2 and TRBJ2-7 for the parts outside the CDR3, the full variable domain is GAGVSQSPSNKVTEKGKDVELRCDPISGHTALYWYRQSLGQGLEFLIYFQGNSAPDKSGLPSDRFSAERTGGSVSTLTIQRTQQEDSAVYLCASSTDRGSYEQYFGPGTRLTVT.

The chain is built from TRBV5-1 and TRBJ2-7; no firm D call. This CDR3 contains 16 residues. Germline CDR1 and CDR2: SGHRS and YFSETQ. The V and J ends lost 0 bases and 0 bases respectively, with 13 bases between them. CDR3 coding DNA: TGCGCCAGCAGCTTGGTTCTTGGATACGACTCCTACGAGCAGTACTTC. It yields the protein CASSLVLGYDSYEQYF.

The CDR3 coding sequence is TGTGCCAGCAGCTTAGTCCCTGGACTGGGCTCCAATGAGCAGTTCTTC. Its protein product is CASSLVPGLGSNEQFF. The chain links TRBV7-2 to TRBJ2-1; a possible D gene is TRBD2 (5 bases). Germline V lookup: CDR1 SGHTA, CDR2 FQGNSA. V gave up 1 base and J gave up 6 bases, with 16 bases separating them. CDR3 length: 16 amino acids.

This chain uses TRBV12-3 or TRBV12-4 with TRBJ2-6; D is possibly TRBD2 (6 bases). CDR3 length: 14 residues. Trimming took 7 bases from V and 4 from J, leaving 11 bases between them. For the CDR3, the DNA is TGTGCCAGCAAGACTAGTCTCGGGGCCAACGTCCTGACTTTC. This gives the protein CASKTSLGANVLTF.

In its sample, this clonotype was seen a few times. The genes are TRBV27 and TRBJ1-5; D is unclear. Germline CDR1 and CDR2: MNHEY and SMNVEV (reference sequence). Trimming shortened V by 4 bases and J by 3 bases, and 7 bases separated the two germline ends. The CDR3 loop spans 13 amino acids. Here the CDR3 DNA reads TGTGCCAGCAGTTCCAGCTTCAATCAGCCCCAGCATTTT. This sequence encodes CASSSSFNQPQHF.

The J gene is TRBJ1-1, the V gene TRBV5-1; D is unclear. V gave up 0 bases and J gave up 4 bases, with 13 bases separating them. The CDR3 length is 15 residues. CDR1 and CDR2 (germline): SGHRS, YFSETQ. The CDR3 nucleotides read TGCGCCAGCAGCTTGGTTCCGGAGGCGATCACTGAAGCTTTCTTT. This sequence encodes CASSLVPEAITEAFF.

V and J are TRBV12-3 or TRBV12-4 and TRBJ1-1; a weak D match, TRBD1 (6 bases). The V end lost 10 bases, the J end lost 3 bases, and 21 bases lay between the germline ends. CDR3 length equals 15 residues. DNA of the CDR3: TGTGCCACCTTCATGAGGGGGGGGAGGGACACTGAAGCTTTCTTT. The encoded protein is CATFMRGGRDTEAFF.

The J gene is TRBJ2-4, the V gene TRBV20-1, with D perhaps being TRBD1 or TRBD2 (5 bases each). The germline V gene encodes CDR1 DFQATT and CDR2 SNEGSKA (reference sequence). This CDR3 is 12 amino acids long. V lost 6 bases and J 9 bases, leaving 15 bases between the germline ends. Here the CDR3 DNA reads TGCAGTGCGACCCGGGACCTAAGCATTCAGTACTTC. As protein: CSATRDLSIQYF.

The chain joins TRBV27 to TRBJ2-3; D ambiguous. There are 14 residues in the CDR3. Per germline, CDR1 MNHEY and CDR2 SMNVEV (reference sequence). V was pared by 5 bases and J by 3 bases, with 12 bases between. Here the CDR3 reads CASSLTLPTDTQYF. The DNA of the CDR3 is TGTGCCAGCAGTCTGACTCTGCCGACAGATACGCAGTATTTT.

The genes are TRBV12-3 or TRBV12-4 and TRBJ2-1; tentative D call: TRBD2 (6 bases). The CDR3 sequence is 14 residues long. Trimming took off 3 bases at V and 7 bases at J, with 13 bases between the two ends. The CDR3 spells CASSFRTTWNEQFF. The CDR3 DNA sequence: TGTGCCAGCAGTTTCAGGACTACCTGGAATGAGCAGTTCTTC.

A few counts support this clonotype. The chain employs TRBV5-1 and TRBJ1-1, with D unclear. The CDR3 covers 15 residues. V lost 1 base and J lost 1, with 11 bases in between. Germline V gene lookup returns CDR1 SGHRS and CDR2 YFSETQ. The CDR3: CASSLQGRENTEAFF. The CDR3 DNA follows: TGCGCCAGCAGCTTGCAAGGGCGGGAGAACACTGAAGCTTTCTTT.

The chain carries TRBV5-5 and TRBJ2-1; TRBD1 aligns across 8 bases. The germline V gene encodes CDR1 SGHKS and CDR2 YYEKEE (reference sequence). This CDR3 comprises 17 residues. Losses at the gene ends were 4 bases for V and 0 bases for J; bases not matched to a gene: 9. CDR3 sequence: CASSRPGQVSSYNEQFF. CDR3 in DNA: TGTGCCAGCAGCCGCCCGGGACAGGTTAGCTCCTACAATGAGCAGTTCTTC.

V usage is TRBV20-1 and J usage is TRBJ2-1; weak D call: TRBD1 (6 bases). Per the germline V gene, CDR1 is DFQATT and CDR2 is SNEGSKA (reference sequence). The CDR3 is 19 residues long. V was clipped by 2 bases and J by 0 bases, with 23 bases between them. CDR3 loop: CSARKWDILSAGSYNEQFF. The CDR3 nucleotides are TGCAGTGCTAGAAAATGGGACATCCTCTCGGCGGGCTCCTACAATGAGCAGTTCTTC.

The chain employs TRBV29-1 and TRBJ1-1; no clear D. Trimming cost V 7 bases and J 6 bases, with 12 bases left between them. Looked up from germline, CDR1 is SQVTM and CDR2 is ANQGSEA. The CDR3 has 11 residues. CDR3 sequence (DNA): TGCAGCGCCACAATGGCGTCTGAAGCTTTCTTT. Amino acids: CSATMASEAFF.

The chain is built from TRBV5-1 and TRBJ2-3; 8 bases align to TRBD2. Unmatched junction bases numbered 4, after V lost 5 bases and J lost 2 bases. The CDR3 loop spans 14 amino acids. Germline values: CDR1 SGHRS, CDR2 YFSETQ. The CDR3: CASRQAGDTDTQYF. In DNA form, the CDR3 reads TGCGCCAGCAGACAAGCGGGGGACACAGATACGCAGTATTTT.